The next 7 T cell receptor beta chains were all read from a single sample in a study of PD-L1 blockade in urothelial cancer. The time point was: pretreatment peripheral blood. Here immunoSEQ multiplex PCR was the method, and the copy in TCRdb shows in-frame clones only, minus some. The sample yields 130,000 or so clones, about 81% seen once. Source: PBMCs, taken around atezolizumab (anti-PD-L1) treatment. These TCRs come from a man in his forties or fifties with urothelial cancer.

This clone was counted once. This chain uses TRBV7-2 with TRBJ2-7; TRBD2 is a possible D gene (6 bases). Trimming cost V 4 bases and J 0 bases, with 13 bases left between them. CDR3 size: 15 residues. Germline CDR1 and CDR2: SGHTA and FQGNSA. The CDR3 DNA sequence: TGTGCCAGCAGCTGGACCACCGGGAGCTCCTACGAGCAGTACTTC. The encoded protein is CASSWTTGSSYEQYF. Supplemented by reference TRBV7-2 and TRBJ2-7, the full variable domain reads GAGVSQSPSNKVTEKGKDVELRCDPISGHTALYWYRQSLGQGLEFLIYFQGNSAPDKSGLPSDRFSAERTGGSVSTLTIQRTQQEDSAVYLCASSWTTGSSYEQYFGPGTRLTVT.

The rearrangement joins TRBV6-1 to TRBJ1-5, with D maybe TRBD1 (5 bases). The CDR3 extends over 15 amino acids. V was pared by 2 bases and J by 9 bases, with 17 bases between. Germline CDR1 MNHNS, CDR2 SASEGT. In DNA, the CDR3 is TGTGCCAGCAGTGAACGGGGGGGTGGGGCTGGGCCCCAGCATTTT. This gives the protein CASSERGGGAGPQHF.

V and J are TRBV27 and TRBJ2-3, with 7 bases fitting TRBD2. Per germline, CDR1 MNHEY and CDR2 SMNVEV (reference sequence). Trimming cost V 8 bases and J 0 bases; bases outside gene matches: 8. The CDR3 contains 15 residues. Here the CDR3 DNA reads TGTGCCAGCCGTCGGCGTAGCGGGAGCACAGATACGCAGTATTTT. Its protein product is CASRRRSGSTDTQYF.

The V and J genes are TRBV7-2 and TRBJ1-4; D is unclear. There are 15 residues in the CDR3. Germline V gene sequence: CDR1 SGHTA, CDR2 FQGNSA. Trimming left V 3 bases short and J 7 bases short, with 15 bases between. Here the CDR3 DNA reads TGTGCCAGCAGCTTTGACGGGAGGGTCGGTGAAAAACTGTTTTTT. Translated: CASSFDGRVGEKLFF.

V and J are TRBV15 and TRBJ1-4, with 11 bases matching TRBD1. Germline loops: CDR1 LNHNV, CDR2 YYDKDF (reference sequence). CDR3 length: 16 amino acids. V was clipped by 7 bases and J by 7 bases; unmatched bases: 11. CDR3 bases: TGTGCCACCATGGGGGACAGGGGGGTAAGAGGTGAAAAACTGTTTTTT. Amino acid sequence: CATMGDRGVRGEKLFF.

V is TRBV28 and J is TRBJ2-3; TRBD2 is a possible D gene (5 bases). Trimming took off 6 bases at V and 7 bases at J, with 11 bases between the two ends. Germline V gene lookup returns CDR1 MDHEN and CDR2 SYDVKM. There are 12 residues in the CDR3. The DNA of the CDR3 is TGTGCCAGCAGGCGAGACTATTATACGCAGTATTTT. Translation gives CASRRDYYTQYF. The entire variable domain, with the rest obtained from reference TRBV28 and TRBJ2-3, is as follows: DVKVTQSSRYLVKRTGEKVFLECVQDMDHENMFWYRQDPGLGLRLIYFSYDVKMKEKGDIPEGYSVSREKKERFSLILESASTNQTSMYLCASRRDYYTQYFGPGTRLTVL.

This CDR3 reads CASSLGTSGTYNEQFF. The CDR3 DNA is TGCGCCAGCAGCCTGGGGACTAGCGGAACCTACAATGAGCAGTTCTTC. The genes are TRBV5-1 and TRBJ2-1; 11 bases align to TRBD2. The germline CDR1 and CDR2 sequences are SGHRS and YFSETQ. V shed 4 bases, J shed 2 bases, and the junction held 5 bases outside the gene matches. The CDR3 spans 16 residues.